This TCR beta chain emerged from a study of response to subunit inactivated influenza vaccine. Whole-study results and caveats: With each seasonal influenza vaccination, the authors suggested, few new T cells are recruited.

One entry per CDR3 protein, called by TCRdb with MiXCR from the RT-PCR reads. The repertoire holds 450,000 to 550,000 distinct CDR3 sequences, with 25% as singletons. The sample holds many counts of this clonotype. Its target is unknown. From germline, CDR1 is KGHDR and CDR2 SFDVKD. V lost 7 bases to trimming and J lost 1 base; unmatched junction nucleotides: 7. There are 15 residues in the CDR3. This chain joins TRBV24-1 and TRBJ2-3; TRBD1 aligns across 7 bases. The clonotype was recovered from a man in his forties or fifties who received an inactivated influenza vaccine. The specimen was CD4+ T cells sorted from PBMCs, collected roughly 5 days after vaccination. In DNA, the CDR3 is TGTGCCACCAGCGTGGGACAGTTTGGCACAGATACGCAGTATTTT. This sequence encodes CATSVGQFGTDTQYF.